These 5 T cell receptor beta chains were all obtained from the same sample, sequenced in a study of T-cell reconstitution after alpha-beta-depleted transplantation in children. This sample's TCRbeta library carried unique molecular identifier barcodes. TCRdb reprocessed the PCR reads with MiXCR, giving one entry per CDR3 protein. The sample records about 640,000 distinct CDR3 sequences, 15% to 20% being singletons. Sequenced material: PBMCs from the stem cell graft donor, taken from the stem cell graft. The receptors were sampled from a human donor who donated a stem cell graft to a child with acute myeloid leukemia.

This clonotype was observed a few times. The chain combines TRBV18 with TRBJ2-1; maybe TRBD1 (6 bases). This CDR3 region has 12 residues. Trimming removed 3 bases at V and 12 bases at J, with 12 bases between. Germline assignment: CDR1 KGHSH and CDR2 LQKENI. The CDR3 loop reads CASSPEQGWQFF. The CDR3 coding sequence is TGTGCCAGCTCACCTGAACAGGGATGGCAGTTCTTC.

This clonotype occurred a few times. This rearrangement joins TRBV29-1 to TRBJ1-1, with TRBD1 matching 8 bases. V shed 4 bases and J 8 bases; nucleotides not matched to a gene: 6. CDR1 SQVTM and CDR2 ANQGSEA come from the germline V gene. This CDR3 region has 12 residues. The CDR3 here is CSVAVTGVEAFF. For the CDR3, the DNA is TGCAGCGTTGCCGTGACAGGGGTAGAAGCTTTCTTT.

This clonotype was seen repeatedly, ten times or more. The genes are TRBV20-1 and TRBJ1-1; 9 positions agree with TRBD1. Germline lookup yields CDR1 DFQATT and CDR2 SNEGSKA (reference sequence). This CDR3 is 14 amino acids long. Trimming took 6 bases from V and 1 from J; bases not matched to a gene: 6. CDR3 sequence reads: CSAQQGAKNTEAFF. DNA of the CDR3: TGCAGTGCGCAACAGGGGGCGAAGAACACTGAAGCTTTCTTT.

In this sample, this clonotype turned up many times. The chain carries TRBV18 and TRBJ2-5, with TRBD1 as a possible D gene (5 bases). Germline V lookup: CDR1 KGHSH, CDR2 LQKENI. CDR3 size: 15 residues. With 4 bases removed from V and 2 bases from J, the gap between germline ends came to 14 bases. Here the CDR3 reads CASSQNYRFQETQYF. The CDR3 coding sequence is TGTGCCAGCTCACAAAATTACAGGTTTCAAGAGACCCAGTACTTC.

The J gene is TRBJ2-2, the V gene TRBV18, with D unresolved. Germline V CDR1 and CDR2: KGHSH, LQKENI. The CDR3 runs to 13 residues. Trimming left V 4 bases short and J 0 bases short, with 3 bases between. CDR3 region: CASSRSNTGELFF. Written as DNA, the CDR3 is TGTGCCAGCTCACGATCGAACACCGGGGAGCTGTTTTTT.